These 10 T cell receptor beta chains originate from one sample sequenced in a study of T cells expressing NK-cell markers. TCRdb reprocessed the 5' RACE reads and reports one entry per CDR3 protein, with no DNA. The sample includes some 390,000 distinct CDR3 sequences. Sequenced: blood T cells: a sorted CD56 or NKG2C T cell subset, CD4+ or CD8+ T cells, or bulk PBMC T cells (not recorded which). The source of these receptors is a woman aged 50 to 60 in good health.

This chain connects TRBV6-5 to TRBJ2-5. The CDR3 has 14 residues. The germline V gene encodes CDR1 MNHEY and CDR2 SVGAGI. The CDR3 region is CASSRIGRKETQYF.

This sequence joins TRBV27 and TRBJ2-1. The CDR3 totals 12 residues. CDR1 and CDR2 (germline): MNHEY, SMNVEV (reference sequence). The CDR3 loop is CASSLDYNEQFF.

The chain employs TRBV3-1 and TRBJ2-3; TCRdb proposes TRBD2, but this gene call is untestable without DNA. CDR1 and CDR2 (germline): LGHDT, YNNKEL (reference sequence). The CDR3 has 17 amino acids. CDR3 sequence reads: CASSQDYASGFTDTQYF.

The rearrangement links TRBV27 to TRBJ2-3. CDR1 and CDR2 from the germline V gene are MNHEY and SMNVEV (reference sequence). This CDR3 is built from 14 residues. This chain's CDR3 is CASSLGWSTDTQYF.

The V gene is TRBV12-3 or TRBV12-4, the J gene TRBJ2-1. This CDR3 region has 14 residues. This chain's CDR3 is CASSSQISYNEQFF.

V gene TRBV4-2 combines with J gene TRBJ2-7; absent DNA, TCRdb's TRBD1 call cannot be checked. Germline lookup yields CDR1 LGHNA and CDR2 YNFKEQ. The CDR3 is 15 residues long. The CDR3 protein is CASSRRWGERNEQYF.

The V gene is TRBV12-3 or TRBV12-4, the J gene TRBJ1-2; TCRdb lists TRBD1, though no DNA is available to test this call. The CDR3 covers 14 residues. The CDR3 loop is CASSSGTGFGGYTF.

The CDR3 is CASSQGDSVYGYTF. The J gene is TRBJ1-2, the V gene TRBV4-1; TCRdb calls TRBD1, which cannot be checked without DNA. Germline V lookup: CDR1 MGHRA, CDR2 YSYEKL. The CDR3 consists of 14 residues.

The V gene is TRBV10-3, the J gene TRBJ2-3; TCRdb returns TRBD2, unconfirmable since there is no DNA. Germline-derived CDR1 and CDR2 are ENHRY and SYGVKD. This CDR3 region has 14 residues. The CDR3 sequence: CAITSGSYRDTQYF.

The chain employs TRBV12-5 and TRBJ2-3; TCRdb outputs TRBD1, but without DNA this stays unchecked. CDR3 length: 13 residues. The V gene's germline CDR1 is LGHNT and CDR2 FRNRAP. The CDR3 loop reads CASGPLGTDTQYF.